This T cell receptor beta chain was recorded in a study of shared clonotypes between healthy human individuals. Findings of the study overall: Sequencing depth was predicted to influence how clonotypes are shared among donors. Compared with memory subsets, naive subsets generally had larger estimated richness.

CDR1 and CDR2 from the germline V gene are MNHNY and SVGAGI (reference sequence). V was pared by 2 bases and J by 0 bases, with 11 bases between. The CDR3 spans 16 residues. CD45RO-negative, CCR7-selected cells formed the naive CD8 fraction, which excluded terminally differentiated effector memory CD45RA+ cells. For sorted subsets, 150 to 200 ng DNA per replicate equaled tens of thousands of T cell genomes. Repertoires were generated with immunoSEQ multiplex PCR, while TCRdb's copy carries only in-frame clones and drops some. The sample shows approximately 720,000 clones, approximately 90% of them seen only once. Regarding this clone: Its target is not known.

This TCR was recovered from a man aged 25 to 40 in good health. The sample consisted of naive CD8+ T cells sorted from blood. The J gene is TRBJ1-5, the V gene TRBV6-6; TRBD1 is a possible D gene (5 bases). The CDR3 region has the DNA TGTGCCAGCAGTTACCCGACAGAATATAGCAATCAGCCCCAGCATTTT. Residues: CASSYPTEYSNQPQHF.